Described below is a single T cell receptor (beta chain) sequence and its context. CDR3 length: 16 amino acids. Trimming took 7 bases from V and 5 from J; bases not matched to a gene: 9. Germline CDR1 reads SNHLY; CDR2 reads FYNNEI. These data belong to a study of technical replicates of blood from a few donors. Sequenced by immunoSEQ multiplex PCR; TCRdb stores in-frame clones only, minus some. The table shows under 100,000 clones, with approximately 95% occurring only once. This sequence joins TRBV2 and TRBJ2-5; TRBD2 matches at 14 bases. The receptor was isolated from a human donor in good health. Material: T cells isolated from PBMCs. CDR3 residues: CASTMGLAGVGETQYF. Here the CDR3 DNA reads TGTGCCAGCACTATGGGACTAGCGGGAGTGGGGGAGACCCAGTACTTC.